This TCR beta chain was sequenced during a study of T cell repertoires in cytomegalovirus infection. Background on the study: Evidence of both CMV infection and a matching HLA type came from public TCR beta signatures.

TCRdb reprocessed the reads via MiXCR and lists one record per CDR3 protein. The sample consists of more than 250,000 distinct CDR3 sequences, approximately 15% of them appearing once. The CDR3 totals 13 residues. V gave up 1 base and J gave up 6 bases, with 10 bases separating them. Per germline, CDR1 SGHVS and CDR2 FNYEAQ. Notes on this clonotype: Its antigen is undetermined. Since no conserved phenylalanine or tryptophan closes the CDR3, a read error is the likely cause.

The study's findings and limits: Ex vivo responses were dominated by HLA-C-restricted CMV-specific TCR beta clonotypes.

This chain joins TRBV7-6 and TRBJ2-7; D perhaps matches TRBD2 (6 bases). The sequence was obtained from a human donor in good health (CMV status not recorded). Some clones in this sample may be carry-over from other donors' samples. The sequencing sample was made of PBMCs. The CDR3 protein is CASSLVGGLEQYL. CDR3 bases: TGTGCCAGCAGCTTAGTTGGAGGGCTCGAGCAGTACTTA.